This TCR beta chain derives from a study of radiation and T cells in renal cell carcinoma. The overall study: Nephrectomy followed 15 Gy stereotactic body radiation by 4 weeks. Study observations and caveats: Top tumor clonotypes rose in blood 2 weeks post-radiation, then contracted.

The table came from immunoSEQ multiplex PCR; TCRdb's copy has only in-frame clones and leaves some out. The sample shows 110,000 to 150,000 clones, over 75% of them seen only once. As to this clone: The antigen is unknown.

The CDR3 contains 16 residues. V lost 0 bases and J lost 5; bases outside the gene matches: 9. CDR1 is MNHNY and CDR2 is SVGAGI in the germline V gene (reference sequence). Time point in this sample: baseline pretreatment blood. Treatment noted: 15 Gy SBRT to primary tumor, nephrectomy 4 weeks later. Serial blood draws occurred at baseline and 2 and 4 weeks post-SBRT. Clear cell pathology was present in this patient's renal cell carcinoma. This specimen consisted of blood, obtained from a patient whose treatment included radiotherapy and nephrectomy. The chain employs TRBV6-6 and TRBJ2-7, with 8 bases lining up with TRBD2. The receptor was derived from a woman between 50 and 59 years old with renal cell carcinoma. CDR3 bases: TGTGCCAGCAGTTACTCCGACCGGGGGGGAGATAACGAGCAGTACTTC. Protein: CASSYSDRGGDNEQYF.